This TCR beta chain was profiled in a study of shared clonotypes between healthy human individuals. Across the whole study: The donor group consisted of two women and a few men, aged 18 to 49.

There are 16 residues in the CDR3. With 4 bases clipped from V and 8 bases from J, the junction kept 11 bases outside the gene matches. Looked up from germline, CDR1 is SGHDN and CDR2 is FVKESK. Original data processing: Junction-only sequences without quality scores were provided by ImmunoSEQ, so filtering was different. Sequenced by immunoSEQ multiplex PCR; TCRdb stores in-frame clones only, minus some. V and J calls and clone size are as listed in that table; D and trimming were resolved from the DNA. The data hold 2.3 million or so clones, with 80% to 95% observed a single time. Sequenced sample: naive CD4+ T cells from PBMCs. Subset indicated: CD45RA+ positively selected. This receptor was taken from a man younger than 35 in good health. Some clones in this sample may be carry-over from other donors' samples. The chain combines TRBV14 with TRBJ2-1; 10 bases map to TRBD2. The CDR3 loop reads CASSRGLAGARDEQFF. CDR3 nucleotide sequence: TGTGCCAGCAGCCGAGGGCTAGCGGGAGCTCGAGATGAGCAGTTCTTC.